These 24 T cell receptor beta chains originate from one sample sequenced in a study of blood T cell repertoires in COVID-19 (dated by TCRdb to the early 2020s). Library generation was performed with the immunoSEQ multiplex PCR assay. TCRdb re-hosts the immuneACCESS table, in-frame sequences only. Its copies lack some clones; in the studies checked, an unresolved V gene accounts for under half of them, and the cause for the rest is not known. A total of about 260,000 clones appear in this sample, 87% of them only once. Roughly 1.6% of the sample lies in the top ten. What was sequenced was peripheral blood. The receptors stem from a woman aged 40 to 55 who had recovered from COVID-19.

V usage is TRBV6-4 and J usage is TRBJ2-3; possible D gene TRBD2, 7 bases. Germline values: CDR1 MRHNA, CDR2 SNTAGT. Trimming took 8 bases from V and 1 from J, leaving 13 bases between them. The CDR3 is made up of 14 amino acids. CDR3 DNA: TGTGCCAGCGGCCTAGGGGGGGGCACAGATACGCAGTATTTT. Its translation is CASGLGGGTDTQYF.

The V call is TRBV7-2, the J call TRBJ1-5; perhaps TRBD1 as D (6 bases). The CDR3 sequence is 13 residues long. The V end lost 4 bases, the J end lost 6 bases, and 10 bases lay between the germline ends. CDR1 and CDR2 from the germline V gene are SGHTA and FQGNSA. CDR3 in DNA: TGTGCCAGCAGCTCCAAGACAGGTCAGCCCCAGCATTTT. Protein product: CASSSKTGQPQHF.

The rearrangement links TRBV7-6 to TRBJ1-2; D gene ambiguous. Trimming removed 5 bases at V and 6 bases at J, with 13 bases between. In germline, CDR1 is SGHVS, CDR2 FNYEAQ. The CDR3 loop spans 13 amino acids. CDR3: CASSRKPGDGYTF. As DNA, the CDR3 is TGTGCCAGCAGCCGAAAACCGGGTGATGGCTACACCTTC.

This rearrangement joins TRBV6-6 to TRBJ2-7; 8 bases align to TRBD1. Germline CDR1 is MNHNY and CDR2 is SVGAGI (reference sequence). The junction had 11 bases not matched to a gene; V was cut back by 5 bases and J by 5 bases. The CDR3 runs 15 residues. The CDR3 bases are TGTGCCAGCAGTAGCGTAGACAGGGGAAACCACGAGCAGTACTTC. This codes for CASSSVDRGNHEQYF.

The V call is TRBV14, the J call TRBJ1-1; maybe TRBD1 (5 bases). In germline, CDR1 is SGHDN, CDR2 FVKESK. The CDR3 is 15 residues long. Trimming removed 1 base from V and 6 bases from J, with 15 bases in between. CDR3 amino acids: CASSQAVSGRPEAFF. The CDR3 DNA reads TGTGCCAGCAGCCAAGCCGTCTCAGGGCGCCCTGAAGCTTTCTTT.

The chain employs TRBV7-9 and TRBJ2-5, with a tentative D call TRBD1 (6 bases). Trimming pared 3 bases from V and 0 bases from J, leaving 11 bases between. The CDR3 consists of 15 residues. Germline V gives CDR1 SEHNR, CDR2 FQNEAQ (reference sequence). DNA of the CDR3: TGTGCCAGCAGCTTCGGACAGACGTACCAAGAGACCCAGTACTTC. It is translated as CASSFGQTYQETQYF.

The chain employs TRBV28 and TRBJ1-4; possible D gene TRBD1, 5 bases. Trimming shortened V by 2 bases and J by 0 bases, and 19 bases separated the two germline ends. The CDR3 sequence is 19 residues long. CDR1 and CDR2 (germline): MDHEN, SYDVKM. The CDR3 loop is CASSLPSSGGAATNEKLFF. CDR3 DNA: TGTGCCAGCAGTTTACCCTCCAGCGGGGGAGCTGCAACTAATGAAAAACTGTTTTTT. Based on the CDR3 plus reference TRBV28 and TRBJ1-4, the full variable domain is DVKVTQSSRYLVKRTGEKVFLECVQDMDHENMFWYRQDPGLGLRLIYFSYDVKMKEKGDIPEGYSVSREKKERFSLILESASTNQTSMYLCASSLPSSGGAATNEKLFFGSGTQLSVL.

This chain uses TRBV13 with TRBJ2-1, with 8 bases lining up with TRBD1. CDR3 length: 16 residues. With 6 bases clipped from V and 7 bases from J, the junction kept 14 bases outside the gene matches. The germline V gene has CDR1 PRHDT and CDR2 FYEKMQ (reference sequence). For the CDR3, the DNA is TGTGCCAGCAGTCTAGCCCGGACAGGGCTAACAAATGAGCAGTTCTTC. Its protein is CASSLARTGLTNEQFF.

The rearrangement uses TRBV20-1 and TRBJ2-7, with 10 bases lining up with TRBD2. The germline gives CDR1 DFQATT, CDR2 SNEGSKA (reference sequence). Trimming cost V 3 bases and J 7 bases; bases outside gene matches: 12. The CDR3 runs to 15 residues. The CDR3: CSASPLAGSPGEQYF. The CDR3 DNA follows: TGCAGTGCTAGTCCACTAGCGGGGTCCCCGGGGGAGCAGTACTTC.

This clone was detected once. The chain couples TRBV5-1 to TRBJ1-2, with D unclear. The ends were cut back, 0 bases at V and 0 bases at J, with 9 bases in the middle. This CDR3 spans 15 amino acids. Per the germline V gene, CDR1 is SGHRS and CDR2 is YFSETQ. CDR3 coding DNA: TGCGCCAGCAGCTTGGGCCTTAGAGCTAACTATGGCTACACCTTC. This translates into CASSLGLRANYGYTF.

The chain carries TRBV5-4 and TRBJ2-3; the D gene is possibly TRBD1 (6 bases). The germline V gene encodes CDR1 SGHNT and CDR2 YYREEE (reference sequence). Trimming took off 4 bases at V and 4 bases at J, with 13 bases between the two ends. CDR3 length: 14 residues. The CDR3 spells CASSNGKGADTQYF. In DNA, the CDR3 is TGTGCCAGCAGCAATGGGAAGGGGGCAGATACGCAGTATTTT.

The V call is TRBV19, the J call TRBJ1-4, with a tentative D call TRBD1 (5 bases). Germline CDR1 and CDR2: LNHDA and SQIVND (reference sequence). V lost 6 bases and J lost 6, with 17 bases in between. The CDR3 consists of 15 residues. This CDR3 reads CASSPRGRSDEKLFF. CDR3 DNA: TGTGCCAGTAGCCCTCGGGGGAGGAGTGATGAAAAACTGTTTTTT.

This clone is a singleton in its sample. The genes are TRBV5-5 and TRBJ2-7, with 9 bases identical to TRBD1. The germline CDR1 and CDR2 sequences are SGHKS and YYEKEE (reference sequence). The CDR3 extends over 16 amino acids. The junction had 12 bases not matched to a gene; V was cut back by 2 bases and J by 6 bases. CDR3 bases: TGTGCCAGCAGCTTCGGTAGGAGGGACAGGGTCAGCGAGCAGTACTTC. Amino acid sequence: CASSFGRRDRVSEQYF.

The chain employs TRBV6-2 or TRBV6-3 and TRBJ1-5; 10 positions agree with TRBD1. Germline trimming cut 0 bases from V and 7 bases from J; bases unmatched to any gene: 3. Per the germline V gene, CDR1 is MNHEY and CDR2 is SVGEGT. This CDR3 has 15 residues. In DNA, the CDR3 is TGTGCCAGCAGTTACTCTGACAGGGGGCAACAGCCCCAGCATTTT. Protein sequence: CASSYSDRGQQPQHF.

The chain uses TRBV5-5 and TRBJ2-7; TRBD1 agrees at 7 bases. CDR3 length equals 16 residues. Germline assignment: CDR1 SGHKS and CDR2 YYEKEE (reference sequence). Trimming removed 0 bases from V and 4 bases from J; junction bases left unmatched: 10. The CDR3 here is CASSLEGQGDWYEQYF. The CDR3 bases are TGTGCCAGCAGCTTGGAAGGGCAGGGGGATTGGTACGAGCAGTACTTC. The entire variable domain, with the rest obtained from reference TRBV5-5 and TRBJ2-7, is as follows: DAGVTQSPTHLIKTRGQQVTLRCSPISGHKSVSWYQQVLGQGPQFIFQYYEKEERGRGNFPDRFSARQFPNYSSELNVNALLLGDSALYLCASSLEGQGDWYEQYFGPGTRLTVT.

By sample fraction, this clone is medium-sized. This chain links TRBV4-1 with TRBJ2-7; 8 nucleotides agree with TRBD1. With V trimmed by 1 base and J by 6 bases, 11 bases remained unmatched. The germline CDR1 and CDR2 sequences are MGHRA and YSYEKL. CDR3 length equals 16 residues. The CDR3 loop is CASSQVITRGPSEQYF. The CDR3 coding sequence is TGCGCCAGCAGCCAAGTCATTACCAGGGGGCCAAGCGAGCAGTACTTC.

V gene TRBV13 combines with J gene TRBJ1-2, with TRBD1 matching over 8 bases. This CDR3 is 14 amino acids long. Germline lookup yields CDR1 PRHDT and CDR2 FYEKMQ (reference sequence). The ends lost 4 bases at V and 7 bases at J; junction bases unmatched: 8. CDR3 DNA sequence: TGTGCCAGCAGCTACGGACAGGGTGATGGTGGCTACACCTTC. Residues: CASSYGQGDGGYTF.

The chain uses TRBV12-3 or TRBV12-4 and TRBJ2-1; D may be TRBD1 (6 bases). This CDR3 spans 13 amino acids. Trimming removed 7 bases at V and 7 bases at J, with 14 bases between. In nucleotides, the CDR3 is TGTGCCAGCAAGCCGACAGGAGGAAATGAGCAGTTCTTC. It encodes CASKPTGGNEQFF.

The CDR3 nucleotides read TGCGCCAGCAGGGTCAGCGCTCGGGGCACAGATACGCAGTATTTT. Translation gives CASRVSARGTDTQYF. This chain connects TRBV5-1 to TRBJ2-3; D call uncertain. Germline CDR1 and CDR2: SGHRS and YFSETQ. V gave up 5 bases and J gave up 1 base, with 14 bases separating them. This CDR3 contains 15 residues.

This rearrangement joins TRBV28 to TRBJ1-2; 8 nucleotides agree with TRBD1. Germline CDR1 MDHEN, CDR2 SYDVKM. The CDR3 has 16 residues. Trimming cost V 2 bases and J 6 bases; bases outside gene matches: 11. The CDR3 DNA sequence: TGTGCCAGCAGTTTAACTACTATGGACAGGGACGATGGCTACACCTTC. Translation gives CASSLTTMDRDDGYTF.

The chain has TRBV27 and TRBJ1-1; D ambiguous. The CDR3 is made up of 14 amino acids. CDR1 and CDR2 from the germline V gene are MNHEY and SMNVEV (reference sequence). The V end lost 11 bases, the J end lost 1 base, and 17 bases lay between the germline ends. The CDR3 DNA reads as TGTGCCGTTAAAACTATGGCTCAGAACACTGAAGCTTTCTTT. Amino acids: CAVKTMAQNTEAFF.

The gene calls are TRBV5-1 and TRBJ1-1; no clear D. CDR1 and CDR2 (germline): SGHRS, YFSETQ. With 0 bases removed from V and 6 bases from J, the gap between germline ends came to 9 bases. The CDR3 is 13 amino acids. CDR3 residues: CASSLAWQAEAFF. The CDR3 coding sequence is TGCGCCAGCAGCTTGGCCTGGCAGGCTGAAGCTTTCTTT. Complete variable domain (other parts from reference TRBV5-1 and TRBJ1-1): KAGVTQTPRYLIKTRGQQVTLSCSPISGHRSVSWYQQTPGQGLQFLFEYFSETQRNKGNFPGRFSGRQFSNSRSEMNVSTLELGDSALYLCASSLAWQAEAFFGQGTRLTVV.

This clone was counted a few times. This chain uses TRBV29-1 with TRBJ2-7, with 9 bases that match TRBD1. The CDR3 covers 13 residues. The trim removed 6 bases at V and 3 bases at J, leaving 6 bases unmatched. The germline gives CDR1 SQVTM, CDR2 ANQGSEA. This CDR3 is CSVWGQGYYEQYF. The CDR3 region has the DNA TGCAGCGTCTGGGGACAGGGATACTACGAGCAGTACTTC.

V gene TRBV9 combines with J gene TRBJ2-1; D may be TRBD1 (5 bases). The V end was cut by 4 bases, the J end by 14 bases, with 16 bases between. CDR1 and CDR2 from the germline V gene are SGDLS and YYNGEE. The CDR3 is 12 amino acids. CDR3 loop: CASSPTPHRKFF. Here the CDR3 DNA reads TGTGCCAGCAGCCCCACCCCCCACAGGAAGTTCTTC.